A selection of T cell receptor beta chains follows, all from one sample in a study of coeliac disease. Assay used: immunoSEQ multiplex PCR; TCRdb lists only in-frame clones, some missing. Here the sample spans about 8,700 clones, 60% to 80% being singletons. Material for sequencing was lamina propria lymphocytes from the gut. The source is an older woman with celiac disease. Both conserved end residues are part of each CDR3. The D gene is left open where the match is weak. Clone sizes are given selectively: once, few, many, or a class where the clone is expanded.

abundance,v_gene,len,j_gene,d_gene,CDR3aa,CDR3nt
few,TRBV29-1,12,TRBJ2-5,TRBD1,CSVGQGEETQYF,TGCAGCGTGGGACAGGGCGAGGAGACCCAGTACTTC
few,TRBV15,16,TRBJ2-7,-,CATSRDWSDSSYEQYF,TGTGCCACCAGCAGAGATTGGTCGGACAGCTCCTACGAGCAGTACTTC
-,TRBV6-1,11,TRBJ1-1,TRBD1,CASARQGLAFF,TGTGCCAGCGCAAGACAGGGTTTAGCTTTCTTT
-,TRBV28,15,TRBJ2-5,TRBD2,CASSLLREPQETQYF,TGTGCCAGCAGTTTATTGCGGGAGCCTCAAGAGACCCAGTACTTC
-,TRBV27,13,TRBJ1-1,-,CASSPGQNTEAFF,TGTGCCAGCAGTCCGGGACAGAACACTGAAGCTTTCTTT
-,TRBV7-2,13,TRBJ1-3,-,CASSLVYGNTIYF,TGTGCCAGCAGCTTAGTTTATGGAAACACCATATATTTT
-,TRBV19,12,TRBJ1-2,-,CASSQALYGYTF,TGTGCCAGTAGTCAGGCTTTATATGGCTACACCTTC
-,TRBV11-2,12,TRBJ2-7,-,CASSLTEKEQYF,TGTGCCAGCAGCTTGACGGAGAAGGAGCAGTACTTC
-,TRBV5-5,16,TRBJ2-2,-,CASSLGAGLGTGELFF,TGTGCCAGCAGCTTGGGGGCGGGATTGGGCACCGGGGAGCTGTTTTTT
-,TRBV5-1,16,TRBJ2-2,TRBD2,CASSSEGAGGTGELFF,TGCGCCAGCAGCTCGGAGGGAGCGGGAGGTACCGGGGAGCTGTTTTTT
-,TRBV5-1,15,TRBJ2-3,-,CASSLGAGYTDTQYF,TGCGCCAGCAGCTTGGGTGCGGGGTATACAGATACGCAGTATTTT
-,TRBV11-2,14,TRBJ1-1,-,CASSLAAVNTEAFF,TGTGCCAGCAGCTTAGCGGCGGTGAACACTGAAGCTTTCTTT
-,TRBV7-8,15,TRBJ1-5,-,CASSLRGYSNQPQHF,TGTGCCAGCAGCTTAAGAGGTTATAGCAATCAGCCCCAGCATTTT
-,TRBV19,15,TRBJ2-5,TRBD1,CASRTRDSRQETQYF,TGTGCCAGTAGAACCCGGGACAGTAGACAAGAGACCCAGTACTTC
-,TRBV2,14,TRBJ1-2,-,CASRTGATNYGYTF,TGTGCCAGCAGGACAGGCGCTACTAACTATGGCTACACCTTC
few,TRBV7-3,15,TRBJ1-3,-,CASSLGGPAGNTIYF,TGTGCCAGCAGCTTAGGAGGGCCGGCAGGAAACACCATATATTTT
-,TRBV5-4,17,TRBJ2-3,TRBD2,CASSLGGLAGATDTQYF,TGTGCCAGCAGCTTGGGGGGGCTAGCGGGGGCCACAGATACGCAGTATTTT
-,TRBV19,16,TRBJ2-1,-,CASSTPPAGQLNEQFF,TGTGCCAGTAGTACCCCCCCAGCGGGCCAGCTCAATGAGCAGTTCTTC
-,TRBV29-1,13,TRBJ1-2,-,CSVGQGRDYGYTF,TGCAGCGTCGGCCAGGGTCGTGACTATGGCTACACCTTC
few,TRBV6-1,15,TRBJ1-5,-,CASSEMTAIYQPQHF,TGTGCCAGCAGTGAGATGACAGCAATATATCAGCCCCAGCATTTT
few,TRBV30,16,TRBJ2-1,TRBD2,CAWSARGLRGTNEQFF,TGTGCCTGGAGTGCCCGCGGATTGCGGGGGACTAATGAGCAGTTCTTC
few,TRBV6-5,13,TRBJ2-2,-,CASGRTLTGELFF,TGTGCCAGCGGCCGGACACTCACCGGGGAGCTGTTTTTT
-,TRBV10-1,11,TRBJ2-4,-,CASNGGHIQYF,TGCGCCAGCAACGGTGGGCACATTCAGTACTTC
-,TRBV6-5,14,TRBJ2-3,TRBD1,CASSWDRRTDTQYF,TGTGCCAGCTCGTGGGACAGACGCACAGATACGCAGTATTTT
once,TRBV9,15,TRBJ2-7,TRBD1,CASSSVGTGFYEQYF,TGTGCCAGCAGCTCGGTAGGGACAGGATTCTACGAGCAGTACTTC
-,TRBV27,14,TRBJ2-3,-,CASSLAGAGDTQYF,TGTGCCAGCAGTTTGGCGGGGGCTGGAGATACGCAGTATTTT
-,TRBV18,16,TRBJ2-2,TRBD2,CASSQALAANTGELFF,TGTGCCAGCTCACAGGCACTAGCGGCGAACACCGGGGAGCTGTTTTTT
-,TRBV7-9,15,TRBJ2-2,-,CASSLDSSNTGELFF,TGTGCCAGCAGCTTGGACAGTAGCAACACCGGGGAGCTGTTTTTT
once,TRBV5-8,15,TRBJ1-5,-,CASSPGAGWGQPQHF,TGTGCCAGCAGTCCTGGGGCTGGCTGGGGTCAGCCCCAGCATTTT
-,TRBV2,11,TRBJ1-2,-,CASSERGGYTF,TGTGCCAGCAGTGAAAGGGGTGGCTACACCTTC
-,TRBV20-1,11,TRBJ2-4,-,CSSGTKNIQYF,TGCAGTAGCGGCACCAAAAACATTCAGTACTTC
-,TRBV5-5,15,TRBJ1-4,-,CASSPRVGRNEKLFF,TGTGCCAGCAGCCCGAGGGTAGGGAGAAATGAAAAACTGTTTTTT
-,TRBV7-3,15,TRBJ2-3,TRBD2,CASSPSTSGTDTQYF,TGTGCCAGCAGCCCGTCAACTAGCGGCACAGATACGCAGTATTTT
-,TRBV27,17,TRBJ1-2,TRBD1,CASGLGTGGGRYYGYTF,TGTGCCAGCGGGCTTGGGACAGGGGGCGGTCGGTACTATGGCTACACCTTC
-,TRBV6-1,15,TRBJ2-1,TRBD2,CASSGTSGQYNEQFF,TGTGCCAGCAGTGGGACTAGCGGGCAATACAATGAGCAGTTCTTC
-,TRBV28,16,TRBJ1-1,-,CASKYRQGLSNTEAFF,TGTGCCAGCAAATATCGGCAGGGGCTCTCTAACACTGAAGCTTTCTTT
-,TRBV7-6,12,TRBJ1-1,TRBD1,CASSLGQGEAFF,TGTGCCAGCAGCCTAGGACAGGGTGAAGCTTTCTTT
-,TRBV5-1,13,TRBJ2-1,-,CASSGLASNEQFF,TGCGCCAGCAGCGGCCTAGCGTCCAATGAGCAGTTCTTC
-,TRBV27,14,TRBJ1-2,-,CASSLRGTDYGYTF,TGTGCCAGCTCCCTTAGGGGGACGGACTATGGCTACACCTTC
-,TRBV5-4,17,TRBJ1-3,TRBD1,CASGFSMTGSSGNTIYF,TGTGCCAGCGGATTTTCTATGACAGGGAGCTCTGGAAACACCATATATTTT
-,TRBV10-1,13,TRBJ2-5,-,CASSRQYQETQYF,TGCGCCAGCAGTCGACAGTACCAAGAGACCCAGTACTTC
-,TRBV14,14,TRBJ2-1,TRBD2,CASKPGLVGDEQFF,TGTGCCAGCAAACCGGGACTAGTGGGCGATGAGCAGTTCTTC
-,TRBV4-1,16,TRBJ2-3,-,CASSQDHWAGTDTQYF,TGCGCCAGCAGCCAAGATCATTGGGCTGGCACAGATACGCAGTATTTT
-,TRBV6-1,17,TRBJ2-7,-,CASSERWGHTASYEQYF,TGTGCCAGCAGTGAAAGGTGGGGGCACACGGCATCCTACGAGCAGTACTTC
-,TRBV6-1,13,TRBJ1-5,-,CASSGAPHQPQHF,TGTGCCAGCAGTGGGGCACCTCATCAGCCCCAGCATTTT
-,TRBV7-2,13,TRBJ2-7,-,CASSLRGRGEQYF,TGTGCCAGCAGCTTGAGAGGCCGCGGTGAGCAGTACTTC
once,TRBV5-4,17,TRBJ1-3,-,CASSRGGDHYSGNTIYF,TGTGCCAGCAGCCGGGGGGGGGACCATTACTCTGGAAACACCATATATTTT
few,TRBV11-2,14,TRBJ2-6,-,CASSSGTGANVLTF,TGTGCCAGCAGCTCGGGAACTGGGGCCAACGTCCTGACTTTC
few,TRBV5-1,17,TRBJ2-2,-,CASSFDLDTANSGELFF,TGCGCCAGCAGCTTCGACTTGGACACCGCGAACTCCGGGGAGCTGTTTTTT
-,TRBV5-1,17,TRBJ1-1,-,CASSLRGGTALGTEAFF,TGCGCCAGCAGCTTGAGGGGGGGCACAGCCCTGGGAACTGAAGCTTTCTTT
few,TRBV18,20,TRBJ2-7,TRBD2,CASSLIPPGLAGGSSYEQYF,TGTGCCAGCTCACTGATCCCGCCGGGACTAGCGGGAGGGAGCTCCTACGAGCAGTACTTC
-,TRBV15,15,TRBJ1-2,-,CATSRGVDRLYGYTF,TGTGCCACCAGCCGTGGGGTAGACAGACTCTATGGCTACACCTTC
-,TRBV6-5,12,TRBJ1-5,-,CASSYSAQPQHF,TGTGCCAGCAGTTACTCGGCTCAGCCCCAGCATTTT
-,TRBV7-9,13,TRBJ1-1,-,CASSLSLRGLAFF,TGTGCCAGCAGCCTCTCGCTCCGGGGATTGGCTTTCTTT
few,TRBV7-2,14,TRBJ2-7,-,CASSLDWYSYEQYF,TGTGCCAGCAGCCTTGACTGGTACTCCTACGAGCAGTACTTC
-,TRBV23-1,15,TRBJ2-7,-,CASSLGRWRVGGQYF,TGCGCCAGCAGCCTAGGTCGCTGGAGGGTCGGGGGGCAGTACTTC